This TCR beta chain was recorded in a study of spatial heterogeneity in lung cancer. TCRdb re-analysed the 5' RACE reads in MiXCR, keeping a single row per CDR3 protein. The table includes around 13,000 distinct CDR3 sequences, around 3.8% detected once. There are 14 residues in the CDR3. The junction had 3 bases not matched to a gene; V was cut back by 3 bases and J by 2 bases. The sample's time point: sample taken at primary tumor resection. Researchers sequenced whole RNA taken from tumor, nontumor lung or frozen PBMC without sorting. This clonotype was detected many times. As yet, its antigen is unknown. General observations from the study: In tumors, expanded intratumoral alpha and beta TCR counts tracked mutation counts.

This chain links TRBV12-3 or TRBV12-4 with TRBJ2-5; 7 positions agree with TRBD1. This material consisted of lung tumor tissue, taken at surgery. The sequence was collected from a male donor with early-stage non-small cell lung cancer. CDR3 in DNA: TGTGCCAGCAGTTTTCGACAGGGACAAGAGACCCAGTACTTC. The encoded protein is CASSFRQGQETQYF.